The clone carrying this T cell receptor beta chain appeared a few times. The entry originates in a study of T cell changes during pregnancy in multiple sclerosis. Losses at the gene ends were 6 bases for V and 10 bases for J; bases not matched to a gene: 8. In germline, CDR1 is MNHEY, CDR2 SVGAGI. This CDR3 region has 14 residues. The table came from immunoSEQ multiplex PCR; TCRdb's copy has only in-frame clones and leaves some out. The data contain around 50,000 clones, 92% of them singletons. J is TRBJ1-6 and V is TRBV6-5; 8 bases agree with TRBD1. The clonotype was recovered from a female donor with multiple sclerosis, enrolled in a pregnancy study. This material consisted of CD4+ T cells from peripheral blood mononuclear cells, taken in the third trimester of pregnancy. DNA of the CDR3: TGTGCCAGCAGCTCCGGGACAGGAAGATCACCCCTCCACTTT. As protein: CASSSGTGRSPLHF.